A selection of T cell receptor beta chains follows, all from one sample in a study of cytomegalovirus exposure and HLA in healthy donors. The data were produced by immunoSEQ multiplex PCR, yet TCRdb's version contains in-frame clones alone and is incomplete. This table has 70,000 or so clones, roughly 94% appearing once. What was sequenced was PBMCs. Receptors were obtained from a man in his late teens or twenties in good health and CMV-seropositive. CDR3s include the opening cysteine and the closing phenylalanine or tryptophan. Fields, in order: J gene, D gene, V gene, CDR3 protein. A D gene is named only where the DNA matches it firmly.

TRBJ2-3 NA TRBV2 CASSVKRGGTDTQYF
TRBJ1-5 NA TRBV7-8 CASSFRQSGVSNQPQHF
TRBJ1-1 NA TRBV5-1 CASSLGGADTEAFF
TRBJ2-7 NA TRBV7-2 CASSLGTGASYEQYF
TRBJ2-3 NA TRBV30 CAWFDTGRFTDTQYF
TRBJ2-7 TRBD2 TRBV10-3 CAISETAGTSGYEQYF
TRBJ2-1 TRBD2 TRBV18 CASSPPGTSGSDEQFF
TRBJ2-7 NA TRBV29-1 CSVEMGGPSYEQYF
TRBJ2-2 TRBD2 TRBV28 CASSLPAGGTGELFF
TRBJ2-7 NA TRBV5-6 CASSNSSYEQYF
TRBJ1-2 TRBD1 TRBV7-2 CASSSNGQGGDGYTF
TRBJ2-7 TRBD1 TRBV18 CASSPPGDSRTKQYF
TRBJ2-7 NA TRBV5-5 CASSLDGLPTYEQYF
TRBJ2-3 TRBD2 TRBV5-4 CASSLKLAGATDTQYF
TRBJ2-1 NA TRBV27 CASSLEGGAYNEQFF
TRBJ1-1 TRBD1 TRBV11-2 CASSLVLQGDTEAFF
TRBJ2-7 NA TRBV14 CASSQALLGVTGEQYF
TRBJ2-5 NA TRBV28 CASSSYNAKKTQYF
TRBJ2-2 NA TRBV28 CASSLRRVGGELFF
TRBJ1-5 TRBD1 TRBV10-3 CAIDRVFQPQHF
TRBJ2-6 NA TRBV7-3 CASRGVAGANVLTF
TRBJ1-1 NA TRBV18 CASSRDTGNTEAFF
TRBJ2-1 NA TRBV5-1 CASSFARAPLNEQFF
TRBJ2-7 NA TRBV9 CASSVVREHEQYF
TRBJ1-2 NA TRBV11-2 CASSLVGGRRPTRGYTF
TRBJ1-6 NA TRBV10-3 CATKDGQTLHF
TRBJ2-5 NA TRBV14 CASSQSNQETQYF
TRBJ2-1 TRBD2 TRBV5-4 CASTLALPGLAGHNEQFF
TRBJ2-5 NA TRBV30 CAWSVGGRRRETQYF
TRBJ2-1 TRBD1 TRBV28 CASSPSTGGNYNEQFF
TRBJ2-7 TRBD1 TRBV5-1 CASSLATGTGTYEQYF
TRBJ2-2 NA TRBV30 CAWRQGSTGELFF
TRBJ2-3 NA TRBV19 CASSTRGLGDTQYF
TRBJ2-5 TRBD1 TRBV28 CASSSGTGLQETQYF
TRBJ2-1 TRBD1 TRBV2 CASSARAGQVYNEQFF
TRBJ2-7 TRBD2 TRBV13 CASSLGGRAYEQYF
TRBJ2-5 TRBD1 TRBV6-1 CASSESGTDQETQYF
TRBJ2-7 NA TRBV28 CASRLQGPFGVEQYF
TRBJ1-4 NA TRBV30 CAWSPGTTNEKLFF
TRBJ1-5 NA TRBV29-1 CSVMEGNRMNQPQHF
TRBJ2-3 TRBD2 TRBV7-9 CASSLRRAGDGTDTQYF
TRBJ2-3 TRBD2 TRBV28 CASRVLAGTSTDTQYF
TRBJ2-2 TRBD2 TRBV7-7 CASSLIRAGANTGELFF
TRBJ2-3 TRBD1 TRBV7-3 CASSLTLGGTQYF
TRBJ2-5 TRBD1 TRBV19 CASSIHRGQETQYF
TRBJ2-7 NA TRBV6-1 CASTGQWRESYEQYF
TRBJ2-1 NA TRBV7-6 CASSLETNEQFF
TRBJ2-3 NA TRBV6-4 CASSDTSTDTQYF
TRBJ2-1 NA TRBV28 CASSSELQVGYEQFF
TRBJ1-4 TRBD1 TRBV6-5 CASRVDRASEKLFF
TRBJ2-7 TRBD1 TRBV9 CASSVSPRQGAYEQYF
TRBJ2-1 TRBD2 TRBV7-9 CASSRTSGRFKEQFF
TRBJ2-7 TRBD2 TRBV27 CASRGLLAGDYEQYF